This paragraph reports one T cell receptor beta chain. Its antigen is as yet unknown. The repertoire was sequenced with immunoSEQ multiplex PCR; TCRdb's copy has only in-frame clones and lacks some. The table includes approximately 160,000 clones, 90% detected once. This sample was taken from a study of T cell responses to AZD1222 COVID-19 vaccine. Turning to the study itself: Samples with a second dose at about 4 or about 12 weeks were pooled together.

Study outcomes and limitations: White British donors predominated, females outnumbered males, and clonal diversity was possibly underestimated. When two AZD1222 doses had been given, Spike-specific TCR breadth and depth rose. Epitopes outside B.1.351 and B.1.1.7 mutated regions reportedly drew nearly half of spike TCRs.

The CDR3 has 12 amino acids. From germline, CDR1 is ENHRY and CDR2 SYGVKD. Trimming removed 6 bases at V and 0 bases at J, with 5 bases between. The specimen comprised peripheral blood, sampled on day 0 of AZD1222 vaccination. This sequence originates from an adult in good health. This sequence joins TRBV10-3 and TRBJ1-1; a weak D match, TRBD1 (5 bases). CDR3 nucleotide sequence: TGTGCCATCAGACAGGTGAACACTGAAGCTTTCTTT. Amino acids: CAIRQVNTEAFF.